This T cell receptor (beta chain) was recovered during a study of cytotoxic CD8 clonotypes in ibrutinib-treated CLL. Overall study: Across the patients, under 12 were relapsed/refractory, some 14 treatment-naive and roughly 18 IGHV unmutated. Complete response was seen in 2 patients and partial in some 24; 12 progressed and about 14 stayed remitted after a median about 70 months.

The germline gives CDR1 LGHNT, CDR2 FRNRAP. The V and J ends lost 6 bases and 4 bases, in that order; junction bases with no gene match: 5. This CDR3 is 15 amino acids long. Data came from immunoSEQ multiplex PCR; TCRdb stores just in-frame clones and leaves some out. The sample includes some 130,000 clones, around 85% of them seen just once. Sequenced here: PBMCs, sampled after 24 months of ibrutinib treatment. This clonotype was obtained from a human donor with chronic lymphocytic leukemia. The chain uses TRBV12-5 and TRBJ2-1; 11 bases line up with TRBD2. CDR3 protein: CASGRGLADYNEQFF. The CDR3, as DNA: TGTGCTAGTGGCCGGGGACTAGCGGATTACAATGAGCAGTTCTTC.